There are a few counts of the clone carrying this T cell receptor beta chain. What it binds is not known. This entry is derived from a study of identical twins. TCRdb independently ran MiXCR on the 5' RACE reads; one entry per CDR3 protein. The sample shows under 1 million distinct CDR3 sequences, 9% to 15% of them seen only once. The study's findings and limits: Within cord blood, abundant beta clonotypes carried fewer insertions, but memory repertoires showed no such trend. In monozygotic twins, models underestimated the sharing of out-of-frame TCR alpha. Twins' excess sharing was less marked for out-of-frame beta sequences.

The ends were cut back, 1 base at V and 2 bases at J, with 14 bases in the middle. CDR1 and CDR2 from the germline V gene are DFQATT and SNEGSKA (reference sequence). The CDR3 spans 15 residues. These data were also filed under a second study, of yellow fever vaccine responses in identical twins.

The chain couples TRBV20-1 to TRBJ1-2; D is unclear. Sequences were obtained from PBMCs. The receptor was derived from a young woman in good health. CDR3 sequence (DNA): TGCAGTGCTAGAGCAAGATCGGGAACAAACTATGGCTACACCTTC. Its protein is CSARARSGTNYGYTF.